The clone carrying this T cell receptor (beta chain) was counted a few times. Repertoires were generated with immunoSEQ multiplex PCR, while TCRdb's copy carries only in-frame clones and drops some. The table shows under 150,000 clones, with 84% occurring only once. This record belongs to a study of blood T cell repertoires in COVID-19. With 5 bases clipped from V and 1 base from J, the junction kept 7 bases outside the gene matches. This CDR3 is built from 15 residues. Germline loops: CDR1 MDHEN, CDR2 SYDVKM. The V call is TRBV28, the J call TRBJ1-1; 7 nucleotides line up with TRBD1. Sequenced input: PBMCs or T cells enriched from blood (not recorded which). The TCR sequence derives from a man aged 50 or older in a cohort exposed to, infected with or recovered from COVID-19 (not recorded which). The CDR3 sequence: CASSPRRTGNTEAFF. Written as DNA, the CDR3 is TGTGCCAGCAGTCCCCGACGGACAGGGAACACTGAAGCTTTCTTT. Supplemented by reference TRBV28 and TRBJ1-1, the full variable domain reads DVKVTQSSRYLVKRTGEKVFLECVQDMDHENMFWYRQDPGLGLRLIYFSYDVKMKEKGDIPEGYSVSREKKERFSLILESASTNQTSMYLCASSPRRTGNTEAFFGQGTRLTVV.